These 28 T cell receptor beta chains were sequenced from one sample in a study of blood T cell repertoires in COVID-19. Generated by immunoSEQ multiplex PCR, the TCRdb table keeps only in-frame clones and is missing some. Of around 120,000 clones detected, roughly 90% appear once; the ten largest clones hold around 7.3%. Specimen: peripheral blood. These receptors were taken from a man aged 50 to 59 with acute or convalescent COVID-19.

The chain uses TRBV6-5 and TRBJ2-2, with 8 bases lining up with TRBD1. CDR3 length: 15 residues. Germline trimming cut 6 bases from V and 1 base from J; bases unmatched to any gene: 4. Looked up from germline, CDR1 is MNHEY and CDR2 is SVGAGI. CDR3 coding DNA: TGTGCCAGCAGAACGGACAGGGTGAACACCGGGGAGCTGTTTTTT. This sequence encodes CASRTDRVNTGELFF.

The V and J genes are TRBV6-2 or TRBV6-3 and TRBJ2-3; 9 bases line up with TRBD1. The length of the CDR3 is 14 residues. After removal of 5 bases from V and 3 bases from J, the junction contained 3 bases not matched to a gene. Germline-derived CDR1 and CDR2 are MNHEY and SVGEGT. The CDR3 nucleotides read TGTGCCAGCAGTCACGACAGGGGGACAGATACGCAGTATTTT. Its translation: CASSHDRGTDTQYF.

J is TRBJ1-2 and V is TRBV7-2, with D possibly TRBD1 on 5 matching bases. V lost 8 bases to trimming and J lost 5 bases, with 18 bases between them. Germline values: CDR1 SGHTA, CDR2 FQGNSA. The CDR3 is 14 residues long. The CDR3 here is CASREGFGGYGYTF. As DNA, the CDR3 is TGTGCCAGCCGCGAGGGCTTCGGGGGGTATGGCTACACCTTC.

V gene TRBV29-1 combines with J gene TRBJ2-5; TRBD2 matches 14 bases. CDR1 is SQVTM and CDR2 is ANQGSEA in the germline V gene. J gave up 5 bases and V 4 bases, and 6 bases lay outside the gene matches. The CDR3 consists of 15 residues. CDR3 bases: TGCAGCGTTGCGGGGACTAGCGGGAGCGTGGAGACCCAGTACTTC. As protein: CSVAGTSGSVETQYF.

The chain carries TRBV11-3 and TRBJ2-6, with a weak D call TRBD1 (6 bases). Germline-derived CDR1 and CDR2 are SGHNT and YENEEA. The germline V and J ends were trimmed by 1 base and 3 bases, with 13 bases remaining between them. The CDR3 runs 17 residues. CDR3 sequence reads: CASSLATGNYGANVLTF. In DNA form, the CDR3 reads TGTGCCAGCAGCTTAGCCACAGGGAATTATGGGGCCAACGTCCTGACTTTC.

This chain joins TRBV15 and TRBJ2-4, with D tentatively TRBD2 (6 bases). The CDR3 runs to 13 residues. The ends were cut back, 4 bases at V and 15 bases at J, with 19 bases in the middle. CDR1 and CDR2 (germline): LNHNV, YYDKDF (reference sequence). CDR3 bases: TGTGCCACCAGCAAAGCCCCCGCGGGGACGAGGTACTTC. This codes for CATSKAPAGTRYF.

The V call is TRBV19, the J call TRBJ2-7; D is possibly TRBD2 (6 bases). Germline lookup yields CDR1 LNHDA and CDR2 SQIVND (reference sequence). The V gene lost 2 bases and the J gene lost 3 bases, with 14 bases spanning the gap. CDR3 length equals 15 residues. CDR3 amino acids: CASSIMGGTIYEQYF. The CDR3 coding sequence is TGTGCCAGTAGTATAATGGGCGGGACGATCTACGAGCAGTACTTC.

V usage is TRBV5-6 and J usage is TRBJ1-1; TRBD1 agrees at 9 bases. The germline CDR1 and CDR2 sequences are SGHDT and YYEEEE. V gave up 2 bases and J gave up 0 bases; unmatched junction bases: 8. The CDR3 has 17 residues. Here the CDR3 DNA reads TGTGCCAGCAGCTTACTAACAGGGGGCTCTTTGAACACTGAAGCTTTCTTT. Translating it yields CASSLLTGGSLNTEAFF. The entire variable domain, with the rest obtained from reference TRBV5-6 and TRBJ1-1, is as follows: DAGVTQSPTHLIKTRGQQVTLRCSPKSGHDTVSWYQQALGQGPQFIFQYYEEEERQRGNFPDRFSGHQFPNYSSELNVNALLLGDSALYLCASSLLTGGSLNTEAFFGQGTRLTVV.

This chain uses TRBV30 with TRBJ2-7; tentatively, D is TRBD1 (6 bases). The CDR3 is made up of 13 amino acids. The ends were cut back, 7 bases at V and 3 bases at J, with 16 bases in the middle. The germline CDR1 and CDR2 sequences are GTSNPN and SVGIG (reference sequence). The CDR3 sequence is CAFLGHLSYEQYF. The DNA of the CDR3 is TGTGCCTTTTTGGGACACCTCAGCTACGAGCAGTACTTC.

This sequence joins TRBV5-4 and TRBJ2-1, with TRBD1 matching over 7 bases. Germline lookup yields CDR1 SGHNT and CDR2 YYREEE (reference sequence). The CDR3 sequence is 15 residues long. With 4 bases clipped from V and 4 bases from J, the junction kept 8 bases outside the gene matches. Written as DNA, the CDR3 is TGTGCCAGCAGCATTGGGACAGAGTTTTACAATGAGCAGTTCTTC. This encodes CASSIGTEFYNEQFF.

CDR3 residues: CATSDSDRGHGANVLTF. As DNA, the CDR3 is TGTGCCACCAGTGATTCCGACAGGGGGCATGGGGCCAACGTCCTGACTTTC. The chain combines TRBV24-1 with TRBJ2-6; 10 bases line up with TRBD1. There are 17 residues in the CDR3. Germline V gene sequence: CDR1 KGHDR, CDR2 SFDVKD. Germline trimming cut 2 bases from V and 3 bases from J; bases unmatched to any gene: 3.

In its sample, this clone was seen a few times. The CDR3 spells CASSFLSGTGAYNEQFF. DNA of the CDR3: TGTGCCAGCAGTTTCCTCTCCGGGACAGGGGCATACAATGAGCAGTTCTTC. The rearrangement joins TRBV27 to TRBJ2-1; 10 bases map to TRBD1. The CDR3 totals 17 residues. Germline trimming cut 3 bases from V and 4 bases from J; bases unmatched to any gene: 9. The germline gives CDR1 MNHEY, CDR2 SMNVEV (reference sequence).

V is TRBV7-9 and J is TRBJ1-5, with unresolved D. The V end lost 5 bases, the J end lost 6 bases, and 11 bases lay between the germline ends. Germline values: CDR1 SEHNR, CDR2 FQNEAQ (reference sequence). The CDR3 has 13 residues. The CDR3 nucleotides are TGTGCCAGCAGCCCCCGAGGAGGTCAGCCCCAGCATTTT. Amino acid sequence: CASSPRGGQPQHF.

V usage is TRBV6-1 and J usage is TRBJ2-1, with TRBD2 matching over 8 bases. This CDR3 has 16 residues. With V trimmed by 7 bases and J by 4 bases, 12 bases remained unmatched. Germline loops: CDR1 MNHNS, CDR2 SASEGT. The CDR3 nucleotides read TGTGCCAGCACCGAAGCGGCGGGGGGCTCATACAATGAGCAGTTCTTC. Translated: CASTEAAGGSYNEQFF.

This clone appeared a single time. The rearrangement uses TRBV20-1 and TRBJ2-3; 10 bases line up with TRBD2. Looked up from germline, CDR1 is DFQATT and CDR2 is SNEGSKA (reference sequence). V was clipped by 3 bases and J by 6 bases; unmatched bases: 6. This CDR3 comprises 14 residues. As DNA, the CDR3 is TGCAGTGCTAGTGAACTAGCGGGATTTGATACGCAGTATTTT. Encoded protein: CSASELAGFDTQYF.

The chain recombines TRBV2 with TRBJ2-1; 8 bases map to TRBD1. The CDR3 has 13 residues. From germline, CDR1 is SNHLY and CDR2 FYNNEI. The ends lost 10 bases at V and 8 bases at J; junction bases unmatched: 10. The CDR3 loop is CANRRTGTDEQFF. CDR3 nucleotides: TGTGCCAACCGAAGGACAGGGACGGATGAGCAGTTCTTC.

This clone was recorded only once. This chain connects TRBV6-2 or TRBV6-3 to TRBJ2-7, with D unclear. From germline, CDR1 is MNHEY and CDR2 SVGEGT. The CDR3 sequence is 13 residues long. Deletions cut 0 bases from V and 3 bases from J, with 6 bases between. The CDR3 DNA reads TGTGCCAGCAGTTACTCGATCTACTACGAGCAGTACTTC. This translates into CASSYSIYYEQYF.

The V gene is TRBV19, the J gene TRBJ2-5, with D uncertain. Germline V gene lookup returns CDR1 LNHDA and CDR2 SQIVND (reference sequence). This CDR3 spans 14 amino acids. Trimming shortened V by 0 bases and J by 5 bases, and 10 bases separated the two germline ends. CDR3 region: CASSIDSTMETQYF. CDR3 nucleotide sequence: TGTGCCAGTAGTATAGACAGTACTATGGAGACCCAGTACTTC.

CDR3 coding DNA: TGCGCCAGCAGCCCAAGCGGGATCCACACAGATACGCAGTATTTT. Amino acids: CASSPSGIHTDTQYF. The genes are TRBV10-1 and TRBJ2-3; 7 bases agree with TRBD2. This CDR3 spans 15 amino acids. Germline CDR1 and CDR2: WNHNN and SYGVQD (reference sequence). V lost 6 bases to trimming and J lost 2 bases; unmatched junction nucleotides: 8.

The chain uses TRBV2 and TRBJ1-1; D is possibly TRBD1 (6 bases). Germline CDR1 is SNHLY and CDR2 is FYNNEI. The CDR3 is 12 residues long. Trimming cost V 7 bases and J 7 bases, with 13 bases left between them. The CDR3 bases are TGTGCCAGCAACAGGGAAAGGAGTGAAGCTTTCTTT. It translates to CASNRERSEAFF. The entire variable domain, with the rest obtained from reference TRBV2 and TRBJ1-1, is as follows: EPEVTQTPSHQVTQMGQEVILRCVPISNHLYFYWYRQILGQKVEFLVSFYNNEISEKSEIFDDQFSVERPDGSNFTLKIRSTKLEDSAMYFCASNRERSEAFFGQGTRLTVV.

This rearrangement joins TRBV12-3 or TRBV12-4 to TRBJ1-6; 8 bases are a match to TRBD1. CDR3 length equals 13 residues. Germline trimming cut 4 bases from V and 9 bases from J; bases unmatched to any gene: 2. CDR3 bases: TGTGCCAGCAGTTCGGACAGGGTTTCACCCCTCCACTTT. As protein: CASSSDRVSPLHF.

The V gene is TRBV25-1, the J gene TRBJ2-1, with TRBD2 matching 7 bases. V shed 7 bases, J shed 8 bases, and the junction held 17 bases outside the gene matches. Looked up from germline, CDR1 is MGHDK and CDR2 is SYGVNS. The CDR3 is 16 amino acids. The CDR3 loop reads CASNPGARENTDEQFF. The CDR3 nucleotides are TGTGCCAGCAACCCAGGCGCGCGGGAGAATACGGATGAGCAGTTCTTC.

This clone showed up just a few times. The chain is built from TRBV28 and TRBJ1-1, with no clear D. The ends were cut back, 1 base at V and 7 bases at J, with 16 bases in the middle. This CDR3 spans 15 amino acids. CDR1 is MDHEN, CDR2 SYDVKM, per germline. This chain's CDR3 is CASSLLRSVEIEAFF. CDR3 nucleotides: TGTGCCAGCAGTTTATTAAGATCCGTAGAAATTGAAGCTTTCTTT.

The chain combines TRBV18 with TRBJ2-7; 8 nucleotides match TRBD2. The V gene's germline CDR1 is KGHSH and CDR2 LQKENI. Germline trimming cut 4 bases from V and 3 bases from J; bases unmatched to any gene: 8. The CDR3 extends over 15 amino acids. The CDR3 nucleotides read TGTGCCAGCTCACTCGAAACTAGCGGATACTACGAGCAGTACTTC. Encoded protein: CASSLETSGYYEQYF.

This clone was found once. The chain joins TRBV5-1 to TRBJ2-3; D is perhaps TRBD2 (5 bases). Deletions cut 3 bases from V and 6 bases from J, with 14 bases between. CDR1 is SGHRS and CDR2 is YFSETQ in the germline V gene. CDR3 length: 14 residues. CDR3 in DNA: TGCGCCAGCAGCTCGGGATGGGGTGGGGATACGCAGTATTTT. Translated: CASSSGWGGDTQYF.

V is TRBV5-1 and J is TRBJ1-1; D unclear. Germline assignment: CDR1 SGHRS and CDR2 YFSETQ. There are 15 residues in the CDR3. Trimming shortened V by 0 bases and J by 0 bases, and 9 bases separated the two germline ends. CDR3 sequence (DNA): TGCGCCAGCAGCTTGGGGTACACCCTGAACACTGAAGCTTTCTTT. Translating gives CASSLGYTLNTEAFF.

The chain combines TRBV18 with TRBJ2-2, with D possibly matching TRBD2 (6 bases). The germline V gene encodes CDR1 KGHSH and CDR2 LQKENI. The CDR3 covers 14 residues. Trimming took off 2 bases at V and 5 bases at J, with 9 bases between the two ends. The DNA of the CDR3 is TGTGCCAGCTCACCAATAGCGGATACCGGGGAGCTGTTTTTT. It encodes CASSPIADTGELFF.

The chain carries TRBV18 and TRBJ2-7, with 13 bases aligning to TRBD2. The J segment lost 6 bases and the V segment lost 2 bases, leaving 7 bases of the junction unmatched. This CDR3 is built from 16 residues. Germline loops: CDR1 KGHSH, CDR2 LQKENI. The CDR3 is CASSPVLAGGPGEQYF. DNA for the CDR3: TGTGCCAGCTCACCAGTACTAGCGGGAGGGCCAGGCGAGCAGTACTTC.